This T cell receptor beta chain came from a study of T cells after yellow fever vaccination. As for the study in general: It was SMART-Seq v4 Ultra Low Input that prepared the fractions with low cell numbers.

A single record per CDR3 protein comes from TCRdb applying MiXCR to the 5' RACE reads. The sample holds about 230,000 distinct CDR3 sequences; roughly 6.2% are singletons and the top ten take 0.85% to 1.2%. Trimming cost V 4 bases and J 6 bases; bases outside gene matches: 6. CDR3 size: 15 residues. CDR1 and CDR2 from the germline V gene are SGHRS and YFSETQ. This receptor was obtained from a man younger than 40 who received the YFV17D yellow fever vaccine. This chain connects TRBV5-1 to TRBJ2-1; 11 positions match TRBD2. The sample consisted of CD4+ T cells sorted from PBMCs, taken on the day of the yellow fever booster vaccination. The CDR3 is CASSDSGREGNEQFF. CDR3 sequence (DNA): TGCGCCAGCAGCGATAGCGGGAGGGAAGGCAATGAGCAGTTCTTC. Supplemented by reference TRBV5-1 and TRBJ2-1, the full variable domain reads KAGVTQTPRYLIKTRGQQVTLSCSPISGHRSVSWYQQTPGQGLQFLFEYFSETQRNKGNFPGRFSGRQFSNSRSEMNVSTLELGDSALYLCASSDSGREGNEQFFGPGTRLTVL.